This T cell receptor (beta chain) was sequenced for a study of monozygotic twins with inflammatory bowel disease. Study-level points and caveats: It was observed that concordant and discordant twins did not differ in repertoire similarity, possibly given limited power.

Details on this clonotype: Its antigen is unknown.

UMIs containing a 6-nucleotide sample barcode were added via template switching. No DNA is given; TCRdb re-called the 5' RACE reads and lists each CDR3 protein once. The specimen's table records around 380,000 distinct CDR3 sequences. CDR1 is SGHRS and CDR2 is YFSETQ in the germline V gene. The CDR3 has 13 amino acids. The specimen was blood. The sequence came from a human donor with ulcerative colitis or Crohn's disease, or a healthy co-twin of an affected twin (not recorded which). The rearrangement uses TRBV5-1 and TRBJ2-7. The CDR3 spells CASRYKSAYEQYF.